This T cell receptor beta chain was found in a study of T cell repertoires in cytomegalovirus infection. Study-wide context: Indications came from public TCR beta signatures; they pointed to CMV infection and to a matching HLA type. Whole-study findings and limits: The ex vivo response was dominated by HLA-C-restricted CMV-specific TCR beta clonotypes.

The V and J ends lost 2 bases and 4 bases respectively, with 11 bases between them. Germline CDR1 and CDR2: DFQATT and SNEGSKA (reference sequence). The length of the CDR3 is 13 residues. As regards this clonotype: Its antigen is not identified.

One entry per CDR3 protein results from TCRdb running MiXCR on the reads. The sample lists some 600,000 distinct CDR3 sequences, 20% to 25% occurring once. The sequence was obtained from a human donor in good health (CMV status not recorded). Some clones in this sample may be carry-over from other donors' samples. The sequenced sample was CD8+ T cells from PBMCs. The gene calls are TRBV20-1 and TRBJ1-2; D is unclear. CDR3 DNA sequence: TGCAGTGCTAGACGAGAGACCCTCTATGGCTACACCTTC. Protein: CSARRETLYGYTF.